This T cell receptor beta chain is drawn from a study of blood T cells in healthy people across ages. Study observations and caveats: As age increased, TCR beta diversity per million T cells fell in a roughly linear fashion.

The CDR3 spans 16 residues. This clonotype turned up a few times. Its antigen is currently unknown. Then a second PCR, running roughly 7 to 11 cycles, was carried out with a sample-barcoded 5' primer and a J-beta primer mix. One entry per CDR3 protein, called by TCRdb with MiXCR from the 5' RACE reads. The data show almost 300,000 distinct CDR3 sequences, less than 30% seen once. The extraction recovered at least 6 micrograms of total RNA per sample. The chain links TRBV21-1 to TRBJ2-1; no DNA check was done on the table's D call, TRBD2. TRBV21-1 is listed as a pseudogene. The receptor's source is a woman in her sixties or seventies in good health. Sequenced material: blood. The CDR3 DNA reads TGTGCCAGCAGCAAAGACCCTCTTAGCTCCTACAATGAGCAGTTCTTC. It yields the protein CASSKDPLSSYNEQFF.